The 9 T cell receptor beta chains given below trace back to one sample, sequenced in a study of T cells in Graves' hyperthyroidism and ophthalmopathy. TCR beta CDR3 regions were amplified from RNA. An initial round of RT-PCR targeting the TCR CDR3 relied on the HTBI primer set. TCRdb independently ran MiXCR on the multiplex PCR reads; one entry per CDR3 protein. Among approximately 700,000 distinct CDR3 sequences listed, 16% were seen once. The source material was blood. The receptors originated from a man between 18 and 35 years old with Graves' hyperthyroidism.

This clonotype appeared a few times. The CDR3 coding sequence is TGTGCCAGCTCCGGGACTGAGAGTTCACCCCTCCACTTT. It translates to CASSGTESSPLHF. This rearrangement joins TRBV2 to TRBJ1-6; a possible D gene is TRBD1 (5 bases). CDR1 and CDR2 from the germline V gene are SNHLY and FYNNEI. V was trimmed by 8 bases and J by 9 bases, leaving 14 bases between them. The CDR3 is 13 residues long.

This clonotype was found a few times. The chain has TRBV28 and TRBJ2-5, with a tentative D call TRBD2 (5 bases). The CDR3 runs 13 residues. The V gene lost 6 bases and the J gene lost 5 bases, with 13 bases spanning the gap. Germline V gene data show CDR1 as MDHEN and CDR2 as SYDVKM. The CDR3 DNA reads TGTGCCAGCAGGGCCGCGGGTGGGGAGACCCAGTACTTC. Amino acid sequence: CASRAAGGETQYF.

The chain is built from TRBV20-1 and TRBJ2-2, with 7 bases that match TRBD2. Germline V gene lookup returns CDR1 DFQATT and CDR2 SNEGSKA (reference sequence). The CDR3 is made up of 14 amino acids. V was clipped by 5 bases and J by 2 bases; unmatched bases: 5. CDR3: CSAGPSGNTGELFF. DNA of the CDR3: TGCAGTGCTGGCCCTAGCGGAAACACCGGGGAGCTGTTTTTT.

V and J are TRBV7-8 and TRBJ1-3; D call uncertain. V lost 1 base, J lost 0 bases, and 13 bases lay in between. The CDR3 is 17 amino acids. Germline V CDR1 and CDR2: SGHVS, FQNEAQ. CDR3 in DNA: TGTGCCAGCAGCTTAGACCCCCAGATAATCTCTGGAAACACCATATATTTT. Its protein product is CASSLDPQIISGNTIYF.

Worth noting for this clonotype: This sequence may be a read error, since a much larger clone differs from it by one base. As the CDR3 is not closed by the conserved phenylalanine or tryptophan, this likely results from a read error. The chain carries TRBV20-1 and TRBJ1-1; 7 nucleotides match TRBD1. The CDR3 extends over 13 amino acids. Germline V gene sequence: CDR1 DFQATT, CDR2 SNEGSKA (reference sequence). Trimming cost V 3 bases and J 4 bases; bases outside gene matches: 5. In DNA, the CDR3 is TGCAGTGCTAGGGGAGCAGGGGGCACTGAAGCTTTCCTT. It translates to CSARGAGGTEAFL.

This clonotype occurred a few times. The CDR3 sequence: CASSPIGAGGHGQYF. The CDR3 nucleotides are TGTGCCAGCAGCCCGATCGGCGCGGGAGGCCATGGGCAGTACTTC. This chain links TRBV3-1 with TRBJ2-7; 8 bases fit TRBD2. CDR1 is LGHDT, CDR2 YNNKEL, per germline (reference sequence). V trimming: 4 bases; J trimming: 9 bases; junction bases outside the gene matches: 14. There are 15 residues in the CDR3.

Points on this clonotype: A much larger clone lies a single base off, so this may be a read error. Lacking the conserved final phenylalanine or tryptophan, this CDR3 likely reflects a read error. V gene TRBV5-1 combines with J gene TRBJ1-1; maybe TRBD1 (5 bases). The germline CDR1 and CDR2 sequences are SGHRS and YFSETQ. The V end lost 6 bases, the J end lost 1 base, and 16 bases lay between the germline ends. CDR3 length: 15 residues. The CDR3 protein is CASTSNGGSNTEAFS. In DNA, the CDR3 is TGCGCCAGCACCTCTAACGGGGGTTCGAACACTGAAGCTTTCTCT.

V gene TRBV27 combines with J gene TRBJ2-5; D is unclear. The germline V gene encodes CDR1 MNHEY and CDR2 SMNVEV (reference sequence). The CDR3 totals 12 residues. V was shortened by 8 bases and J by 3 bases, with 10 bases between the two germline ends. The CDR3 nucleotides are TGTGCCAGCGGTCCACTTAAAGAGACCCAGTACTTC. It yields the protein CASGPLKETQYF.

This rearrangement joins TRBV30 to TRBJ1-4; D unclear. The CDR3 loop spans 14 amino acids. The germline V and J ends were trimmed by 2 bases and 3 bases, with 10 bases remaining between them. Per germline, CDR1 GTSNPN and CDR2 SVGIG (reference sequence). The CDR3 bases are TGTGCCTGGAGTCCCGGACGAGCTAATGAAAAACTGTTTTTT. This codes for CAWSPGRANEKLFF.